What follows are 18 T cell receptor beta chains derived from one specimen sequenced in a study of T cell responses to AZD1222 COVID-19 vaccine. Generated by immunoSEQ multiplex PCR, the TCRdb table keeps only in-frame clones and is missing some. This sample has 150,000 to 200,000 clones; around 94% occur once, and the top ten carry just over 5%. Sequencing used peripheral blood, obtained 28 days after the second AZD1222 dose. These receptors originate from an adult who received the AZD1222 COVID-19 vaccine.

This sequence joins TRBV6-5 and TRBJ1-4; D gene ambiguous. This CDR3 has 11 residues. The V gene lost 6 bases and the J gene lost 7 bases, with 6 bases spanning the gap. The V gene's germline CDR1 is MNHEY and CDR2 SVGAGI. The CDR3, as DNA: TGTGCCAGCAGAAAAACTGAAAAACTGTTTTTT. Translating it yields CASRKTEKLFF.

The chain combines TRBV2 with TRBJ2-3; no clear D gene. V lost 1 base and J 5 bases, leaving 10 bases between the germline ends. The germline CDR1 and CDR2 sequences are SNHLY and FYNNEI. CDR3 length: 14 residues. The CDR3 loop reads CASSEGRGVDTQYF. In DNA, the CDR3 is TGTGCCAGCAGTGAAGGGCGTGGGGTAGATACGCAGTATTTT. Looking up the rest from reference TRBV2 and TRBJ2-3 gives the full variable domain: EPEVTQTPSHQVTQMGQEVILRCVPISNHLYFYWYRQILGQKVEFLVSFYNNEISEKSEIFDDQFSVERPDGSNFTLKIRSTKLEDSAMYFCASSEGRGVDTQYFGPGTRLTVL.

The rearrangement joins TRBV18 to TRBJ2-5, with 7 positions matching TRBD2. Germline assignment: CDR1 KGHSH and CDR2 LQKENI. With V trimmed by 0 bases and J by 4 bases, 8 bases remained unmatched. The CDR3 consists of 16 residues. In nucleotides, the CDR3 is TGTGCCAGCTCACCACCGGCTGGGGGAGGGGCAGAGACCCAGTACTTC. Residues: CASSPPAGGGAETQYF. Full variable domain (rest looked up from reference TRBV18 and TRBJ2-5): NAGVMQNPRHLVRRRGQEARLRCSPMKGHSHVYWYRQLPEEGLKFMVYLQKENIIDESGMPKERFSAEFPKEGPSILRIQQVVRGDSAAYFCASSPPAGGGAETQYFGPGTRLLVL.

V usage is TRBV27 and J usage is TRBJ1-1; D not certain. Germline-derived CDR1 and CDR2 are MNHEY and SMNVEV (reference sequence). The CDR3 consists of 13 residues. V was cut by 3 bases and J by 2 bases, with 7 bases left in between. CDR3 DNA: TGTGCCAGCAGTTTCGAGTACAACACTGAAGCTTTCTTT. Its translation: CASSFEYNTEAFF.

The J gene is TRBJ2-3, the V gene TRBV9; 9 bases agree with TRBD2. V lost 4 bases to trimming and J lost 3 bases; unmatched junction nucleotides: 15. This CDR3 region has 18 residues. Per germline, CDR1 SGDLS and CDR2 YYNGEE. The CDR3 nucleotides read TGTGCCAGCAGCTCCCGACCGGGACTAGCTATCCAAACAGATACGCAGTATTTT. As protein: CASSSRPGLAIQTDTQYF.

V usage is TRBV11-1 and J usage is TRBJ2-2; the D is unclear. Looked up from germline, CDR1 is SGHAT and CDR2 is FQDESV (reference sequence). Trimming removed 3 bases from V and 5 bases from J, with 7 bases in between. The CDR3 consists of 13 residues. CDR3 DNA: TGTGCCAGCAGCTTCGGAAGGACCGGGGAGCTGTTTTTT. This sequence encodes CASSFGRTGELFF. Supplemented by reference TRBV11-1 and TRBJ2-2, the full variable domain reads EAEVAQSPRYKITEKSQAVAFWCDPISGHATLYWYRQILGQGPELLVQFQDESVVDDSQLPKDRFSAERLKGVDSTLKIQPAELGDSAMYLCASSFGRTGELFFGEGSRLTVL.

The chain joins TRBV4-2 to TRBJ1-2; D unclear. Trimming removed 0 bases from V and 3 bases from J, with 11 bases in between. The germline gives CDR1 LGHNA, CDR2 YNFKEQ. The CDR3 has 15 amino acids. CDR3 sequence reads: CASSQDRPGDYGYTF. The CDR3 DNA sequence: TGTGCCAGCAGCCAAGATCGCCCAGGAGACTATGGCTACACCTTC.

The chain carries TRBV7-3 and TRBJ2-3, with D perhaps TRBD2 (5 bases). Per the germline V gene, CDR1 is SGHTA and CDR2 is FQGTGA. The CDR3 contains 13 residues. The ends were cut back, 1 base at V and 5 bases at J, with 7 bases in the middle. CDR3 sequence reads: CASSLSSEDTQYF. CDR3 DNA sequence: TGTGCCAGCAGCTTAAGTAGCGAAGATACGCAGTATTTT.

CDR3 residues: CASSLSTGGYGYTF. Here the CDR3 DNA reads TGTGCCAGCAGCTTAAGTACAGGGGGCTATGGCTACACCTTC. V and J are TRBV7-2 and TRBJ1-2; 8 bases align to TRBD1. Trimming removed 2 bases from V and 4 bases from J; junction bases left unmatched: 3. Looked up from germline, CDR1 is SGHTA and CDR2 is FQGNSA. This CDR3 comprises 14 residues.

The chain combines TRBV6-6 with TRBJ1-3; D is unresolved. Germline CDR1 is MNHNY and CDR2 is SVGAGI (reference sequence). Trimming cost V 2 bases and J 4 bases, with 9 bases left between them. The CDR3 loop spans 14 amino acids. The CDR3 DNA is TGTGCCAGCAGTTACAGAGGGTTGGGAAACACCATATATTTT. It is translated as CASSYRGLGNTIYF.

This clone was detected only once. This chain links TRBV28 with TRBJ2-7; D gene unclear. The V gene lost 2 bases and the J gene lost 5 bases, with 13 bases spanning the gap. The germline V gene encodes CDR1 MDHEN and CDR2 SYDVKM. The CDR3 is 14 amino acids. The CDR3 region has the DNA TGTGCCAGCAGTTTACCATGGGATGGTAACGAGCAGTACTTC. As protein: CASSLPWDGNEQYF. The whole variable domain, remainder taken from reference TRBV28 and TRBJ2-7, is DVKVTQSSRYLVKRTGEKVFLECVQDMDHENMFWYRQDPGLGLRLIYFSYDVKMKEKGDIPEGYSVSREKKERFSLILESASTNQTSMYLCASSLPWDGNEQYFGPGTRLTVT.

The rearrangement joins TRBV5-4 to TRBJ2-7; maybe TRBD2 (6 bases). Trimming shortened V by 4 bases and J by 2 bases, and 19 bases separated the two germline ends. Germline V gene lookup returns CDR1 SGHNT and CDR2 YYREEE (reference sequence). The CDR3 runs to 16 residues. CDR3 protein: CASSTYLGSGTYEQYF. The CDR3 DNA reads TGTGCCAGCAGCACCTACCTGGGTAGCGGAACCTACGAGCAGTACTTC. The full variable domain, its missing parts supplied by reference TRBV5-4 and TRBJ2-7, is ETGVTQSPTHLIKTRGQQVTLRCSSQSGHNTVSWYQQALGQGPQFIFQYYREEENGRGNFPPRFSGLQFPNYSSELNVNALELDDSALYLCASSTYLGSGTYEQYFGPGTRLTVT.

This clone showed up just once. The chain carries TRBV11-2 and TRBJ2-5; TRBD1 agrees at 7 bases. Germline V gives CDR1 SGHAT, CDR2 FQNNGV. Trimming cost V 5 bases and J 4 bases; bases outside gene matches: 16. This CDR3 contains 17 residues. CDR3 DNA: TGTGCCAGCAGCACCCGGGTCCCCAGGGGGTCAGGAGAGACCCAGTACTTC. This sequence encodes CASSTRVPRGSGETQYF.

The chain combines TRBV5-1 with TRBJ2-7; TRBD2 matches at 8 bases. Germline-derived CDR1 and CDR2 are SGHRS and YFSETQ. V shed 0 bases, J shed 2 bases, and the junction held 7 bases outside the gene matches. The CDR3 runs 16 residues. CDR3: CASSLASGLAPYEQYF. In nucleotides, the CDR3 is TGCGCCAGCAGCTTGGCTAGCGGGTTAGCCCCCTACGAGCAGTACTTC. Drawing the rest from reference TRBV5-1 and TRBJ2-7, the complete variable domain is KAGVTQTPRYLIKTRGQQVTLSCSPISGHRSVSWYQQTPGQGLQFLFEYFSETQRNKGNFPGRFSGRQFSNSRSEMNVSTLELGDSALYLCASSLASGLAPYEQYFGPGTRLTVT.

The chain has TRBV25-1 and TRBJ1-3, with D maybe TRBD1 (6 bases). Germline CDR1 and CDR2: MGHDK and SYGVNS. The CDR3 consists of 17 residues. Deletions cut 6 bases from V and 3 bases from J, with 21 bases between. The CDR3 nucleotides are TGTGCCAGCAGCCTCTCATTAACAGGGTCAGGTGGAAACACCATATATTTT. Translated, it gives CASSLSLTGSGGNTIYF.

J is TRBJ1-1 and V is TRBV7-9; the D gene is possibly TRBD1 (6 bases). Germline V gene sequence: CDR1 SEHNR, CDR2 FQNEAQ (reference sequence). The CDR3 is made up of 15 amino acids. V lost 5 bases and J lost 1, with 14 bases in between. CDR3 DNA: TGTGCCAGCAGCCCAAACAGGGAATGGAACACTGAAGCTTTCTTT. Amino acid sequence: CASSPNREWNTEAFF.

The genes are TRBV28 and TRBJ2-3, with TRBD2 matching 13 bases. The germline V gene has CDR1 MDHEN and CDR2 SYDVKM. J was trimmed by 7 bases and V by 8 bases; bases with no gene match: 9. This CDR3 has 15 residues. CDR3: CASRSTSGRAHTQYF. CDR3 sequence (DNA): TGTGCCAGCCGCTCAACTAGCGGGAGGGCCCATACGCAGTATTTT.

The chain carries TRBV11-2 and TRBJ2-3; either TRBD1 or TRBD2 may fit D (5 bases each). The CDR3 is made up of 14 amino acids. Germline-derived CDR1 and CDR2 are SGHAT and FQNNGV. The V gene lost 8 bases and the J gene lost 8 bases, with 20 bases spanning the gap. The CDR3 bases are TGTGCCAGCGCCCAAGGGGTTGGGAGAGGTACGCAGTATTTT. Protein product: CASAQGVGRGTQYF.